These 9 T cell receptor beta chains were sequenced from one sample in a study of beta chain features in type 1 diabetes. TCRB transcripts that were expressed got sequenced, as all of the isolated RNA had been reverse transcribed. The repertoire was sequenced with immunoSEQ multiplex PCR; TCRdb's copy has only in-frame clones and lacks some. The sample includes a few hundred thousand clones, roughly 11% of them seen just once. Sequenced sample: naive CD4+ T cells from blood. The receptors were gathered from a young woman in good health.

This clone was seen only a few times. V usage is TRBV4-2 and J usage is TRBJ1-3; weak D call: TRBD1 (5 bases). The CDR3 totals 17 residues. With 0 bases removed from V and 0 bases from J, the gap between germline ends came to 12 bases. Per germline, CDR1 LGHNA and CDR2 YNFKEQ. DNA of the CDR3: TGTGCCAGCAGCCAAGATCGCGGGGCGAGCTCTGGAAACACCATATATTTT. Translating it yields CASSQDRGASSGNTIYF.

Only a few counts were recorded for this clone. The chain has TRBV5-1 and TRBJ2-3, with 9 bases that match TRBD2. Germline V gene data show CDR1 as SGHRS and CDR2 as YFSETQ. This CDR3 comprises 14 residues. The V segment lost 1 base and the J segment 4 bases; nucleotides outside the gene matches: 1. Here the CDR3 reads CASSLTSGSDTQYF. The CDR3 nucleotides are TGCGCCAGCAGCTTGACTAGCGGGTCAGATACGCAGTATTTT.

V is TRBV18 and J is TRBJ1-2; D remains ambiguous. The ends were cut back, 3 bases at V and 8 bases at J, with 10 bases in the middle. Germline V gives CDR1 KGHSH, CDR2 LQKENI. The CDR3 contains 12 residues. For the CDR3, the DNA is TGTGCCAGCTCACCTCAATCGGAGGGCTACACCTTC. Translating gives CASSPQSEGYTF.

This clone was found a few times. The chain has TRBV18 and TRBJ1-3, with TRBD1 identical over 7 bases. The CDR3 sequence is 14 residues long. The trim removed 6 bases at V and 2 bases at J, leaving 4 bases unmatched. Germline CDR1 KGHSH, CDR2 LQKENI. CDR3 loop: CASSPTGAGNTIYF. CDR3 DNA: TGTGCCAGCTCCCCCACAGGGGCTGGAAACACCATATATTTT.

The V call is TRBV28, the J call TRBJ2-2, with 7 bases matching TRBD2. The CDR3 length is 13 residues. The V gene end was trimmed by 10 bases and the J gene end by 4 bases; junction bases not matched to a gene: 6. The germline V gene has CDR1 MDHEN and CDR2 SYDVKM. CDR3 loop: CAIREVGTGELFF. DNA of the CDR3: TGTGCCATCCGGGAGGTCGGCACCGGGGAGCTGTTTTTT. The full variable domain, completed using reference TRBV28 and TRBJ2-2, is DVKVTQSSRYLVKRTGEKVFLECVQDMDHENMFWYRQDPGLGLRLIYFSYDVKMKEKGDIPEGYSVSREKKERFSLILESASTNQTSMYLCAIREVGTGELFFGEGSRLTVL.

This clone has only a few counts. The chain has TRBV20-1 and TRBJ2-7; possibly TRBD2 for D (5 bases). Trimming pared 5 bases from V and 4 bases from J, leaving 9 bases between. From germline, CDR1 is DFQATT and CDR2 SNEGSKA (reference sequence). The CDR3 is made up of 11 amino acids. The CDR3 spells CSALAQYEQYF. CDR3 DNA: TGCAGTGCTTTAGCGCAATACGAGCAGTACTTC.

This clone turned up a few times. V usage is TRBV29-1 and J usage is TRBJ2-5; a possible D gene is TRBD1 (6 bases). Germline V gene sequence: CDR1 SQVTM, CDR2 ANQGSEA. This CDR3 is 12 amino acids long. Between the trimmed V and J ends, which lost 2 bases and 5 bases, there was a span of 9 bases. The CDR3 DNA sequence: TGCAGCGTTGAACAGGGGAAGGAGACCCAGTACTTC. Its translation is CSVEQGKETQYF.

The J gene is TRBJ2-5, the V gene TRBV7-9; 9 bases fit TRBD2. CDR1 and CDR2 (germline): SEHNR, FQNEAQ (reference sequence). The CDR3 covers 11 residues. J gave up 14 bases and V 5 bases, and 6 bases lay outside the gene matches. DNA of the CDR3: TGTGCCAGCAGCGCCCGACTAGCGGAATACTTC. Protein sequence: CASSARLAEYF.

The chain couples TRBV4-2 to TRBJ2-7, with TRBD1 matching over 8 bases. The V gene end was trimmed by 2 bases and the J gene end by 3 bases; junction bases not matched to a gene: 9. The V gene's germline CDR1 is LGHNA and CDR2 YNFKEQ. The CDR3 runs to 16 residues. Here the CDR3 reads CASSQTGTGGNYEQYF. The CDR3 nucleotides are TGTGCCAGCAGCCAAACGGGAACAGGGGGAAACTACGAGCAGTACTTC.